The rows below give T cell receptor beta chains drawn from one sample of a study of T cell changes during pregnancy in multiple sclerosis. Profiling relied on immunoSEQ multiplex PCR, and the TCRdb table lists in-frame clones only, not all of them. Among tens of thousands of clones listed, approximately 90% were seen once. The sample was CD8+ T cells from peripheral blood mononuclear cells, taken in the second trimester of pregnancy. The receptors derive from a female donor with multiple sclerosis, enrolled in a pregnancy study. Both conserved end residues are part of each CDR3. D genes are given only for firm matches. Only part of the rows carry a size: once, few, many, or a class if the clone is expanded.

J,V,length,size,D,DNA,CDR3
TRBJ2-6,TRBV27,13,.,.,TGTGCCAGCAGTTTAGGGGGACTCAACGTCCTGACTTTC,CASSLGGLNVLTF
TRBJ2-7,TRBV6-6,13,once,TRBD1,TGTGCCAGCAGGACAGGTGGGGACAGGGTTTCGTACTTC,CASRTGGDRVSYF
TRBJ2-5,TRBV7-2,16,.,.,TGTGCCAGCAGCTCCCCTTTAGCGAGACCTCAAGAGACCCAGTACTTC,CASSSPLARPQETQYF
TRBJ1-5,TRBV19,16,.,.,TGTGCCAGTAGCCCGTCCGGCAGGGTGAGCAATCAGCCCCAGCATTTT,CASSPSGRVSNQPQHF
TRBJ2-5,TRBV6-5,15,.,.,TGTGCCAGCAGTTACTCATCAGGGTTCCAAGAGACCCAGTACTTC,CASSYSSGFQETQYF
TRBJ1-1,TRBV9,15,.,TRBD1,TGTGCCAGCAGCGCTGGACAGGGAGGGAACACTGAAGCTTTCTTT,CASSAGQGGNTEAFF
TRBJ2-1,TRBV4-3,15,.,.,TGCGCCAGCAGCCCTACCGCCGGACAGTACAATGAGCAGTTCTTC,CASSPTAGQYNEQFF
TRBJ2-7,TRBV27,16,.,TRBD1,TGTGCCAGCAGCCACCGGGACAGGAAAACCCTCTACGAGCAGTACTTC,CASSHRDRKTLYEQYF
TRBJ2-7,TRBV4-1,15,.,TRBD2,TGCGCCAGCACCCAGGGCCTAGCGGGACCCTACGAGCAGTACTTC,CASTQGLAGPYEQYF
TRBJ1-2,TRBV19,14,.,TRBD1,TGTGCCAGTAAACCGGGACAGGGTGTCTATGGCTACACCTTC,CASKPGQGVYGYTF
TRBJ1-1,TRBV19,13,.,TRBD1,TGTGCCAGTAGGAGAGACAGGGCCACTGAAGCTTTCTTT,CASRRDRATEAFF
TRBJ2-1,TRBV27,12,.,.,TGTGCCAGCAGTCCCCCAGGGTGGGAGCAGTTCTTC,CASSPPGWEQFF
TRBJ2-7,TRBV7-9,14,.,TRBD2,TGTGCCAGCAGCTTAGCCCTAGCGGCGTACGAGCAGTACTTC,CASSLALAAYEQYF
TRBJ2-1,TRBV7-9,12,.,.,TGTGCCGGGGGCGCAGGGTTTAATGAGCAGTTCTTC,CAGGAGFNEQFF
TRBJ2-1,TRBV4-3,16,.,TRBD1,TGCGCCAGCAGCCAAGCCGGGACAGGGGACTACAATGAGCAGTTCTTC,CASSQAGTGDYNEQFF
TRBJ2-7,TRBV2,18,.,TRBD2,TGTGCCAGCAGCCAGAAAAGCGGACTAGACCGAAATTCCTACGAGCAGTACTTC,CASSQKSGLDRNSYEQYF
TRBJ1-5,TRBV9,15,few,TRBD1,TGTGCCAGCAGCGCGACAGGGGGAGGATATCAGCCCCAGCATTTT,CASSATGGGYQPQHF
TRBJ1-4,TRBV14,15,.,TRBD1,TGTGCCAGCAGCCAGAACCAGGGGGGTAATGAAAAACTGTTTTTT,CASSQNQGGNEKLFF
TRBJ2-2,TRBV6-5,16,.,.,TGTGCCAGCAGTTACTCTCCAGCGGCGAACACCGGGGAGCTGTTTTTT,CASSYSPAANTGELFF
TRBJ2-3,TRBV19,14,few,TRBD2,TGTGCCAGTAGTACCCTAGCGGAGACAGATACGCAGTATTTT,CASSTLAETDTQYF
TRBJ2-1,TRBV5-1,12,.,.,TGCGCCAGCACCTCCGCCCAACGGGAGCAGTTCTTC,CASTSAQREQFF
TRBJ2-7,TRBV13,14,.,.,TGTGCCAGCAGCTTGGACCTGGGGAGGAACGAGCAGTACTTC,CASSLDLGRNEQYF
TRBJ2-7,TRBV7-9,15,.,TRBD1,TGTGCCAGCAGCCCAGGACAGGGGGAATCCTACGAGCAGTACTTC,CASSPGQGESYEQYF
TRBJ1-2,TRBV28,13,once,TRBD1,TGTGCCAGCAGTGGGGGACAGCCCAATGGCTACACCTTC,CASSGGQPNGYTF
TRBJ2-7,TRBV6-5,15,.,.,TGTGCCAGCAGTTACAGCGGAGGGCCCTCGTACGAGCAGTACTTC,CASSYSGGPSYEQYF
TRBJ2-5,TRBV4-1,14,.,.,TGCGCCAGCAGCCAAGTTGGAGACCAAGAGACCCAGTACTTC,CASSQVGDQETQYF
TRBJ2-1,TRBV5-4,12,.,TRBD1,TGTGCCAGCAGCTTGGGAGAGACAGGGAAGTTCTTC,CASSLGETGKFF